Included here is one TCR beta chain sequence, with context. Its antigen is unknown. The sample originates from a study of T cell repertoires in cytomegalovirus infection. TCRdb fed the reads into MiXCR, producing one record per CDR3 protein. The sample includes around 900,000 distinct CDR3 sequences, 30% to 40% of them seen just once. The ends were cut back, 0 bases at V and 0 bases at J, with 11 bases in the middle. The CDR3 runs 15 residues. CDR1 and CDR2 from the germline V gene are DFQATT and SNEGSKA (reference sequence). Here the sequenced sample was cultured CD8+ T cells from PBMCs, taken from culture after CMV antigen stimulation. The chain couples TRBV20-1 to TRBJ1-2; maybe TRBD1 (6 bases). The TCR originated in a human donor in good health (CMV status not recorded). Some clones in this sample may be carry-over from other donors' samples. The CDR3 DNA is TGCAGTGCTAGAGACCCGGACAGTCCTAACTATGGCTACACCTTC. Its protein is CSARDPDSPNYGYTF.